This T cell receptor (beta chain) was identified during a study of OX40 agonist ivuxolimab in advanced cancers. Study-level background: Ivuxolimab was a fully human IgG2 agonistic monoclonal antibody targeting the costimulatory receptor OX40 (CD134). The dose-escalation cohort was roughly 80% male with a mean age of approximately 60 years, ranging from 23 to 79. Peripheral TCRbeta sequencing was intended to test whether TCR sequence diversity was altered and clonal T-cell expansion was caused by ivuxolimab. Patients were allowed to have had prior anti-PD-1, anti-PD-L1 or anti-CTLA-4 therapy, and approximately 40% of the dose-escalation patients had previously received checkpoint inhibitors. The monotherapy dose-escalation portion (N ≈ 56 patients) of the phase I ivuxolimab trial is reported in the paper. Among the approximately 50 dose-escalation patients, about 19 had hepatocellular carcinoma, roughly 15 melanoma, 9 renal cell carcinoma and 9 head and neck cancer. Partial responses occurred in three dose-escalation patients, of whom one had hepatocellular carcinoma and two had cutaneous melanoma. Intravenous ivuxolimab was administered to patients every 2 weeks at six dose levels: 0.01, 0.1, 0.3, 1.5, 3 and 10 mg/kg. Findings and caveats that apply to the study as a whole: Clonal expansion of both CD4+ and CD8+ blood T cells was observed from baseline to week 6 at doses 0.1 to 3.0 mg/kg. Low levels of normalized T-cell clonal expansion were also seen in some patients who did not respond. In the 0.1-3.0 mg/kg groups, partial responders were among the patients with the lowest normalized peripheral clonal expansion, particularly in CD8+ T cells. After ivuxolimab, CD8+ T cells had more expanded clones than CD4+ T cells on average. Antigen specificity was not determined for the clonally expanded peripheral T cells.

Remarks on this clone: What antigen it recognizes has not been identified. There are no base qualities to consult, and no much larger clone falls within one base.

Measured from the cysteine to the phenylalanine, the CDR3 is 14 residues long. Kept here is only the CDR3 DNA, which spans 42 bases and is read in frame from base 1. V sheds 1 base and J sheds 6 bases, leaving 9 bases between their ends. CDR1 and CDR2 are read off the germline V gene as MNHNS and SASEGT. For sequencing of the TCRbeta CDR3 region, genomic DNA was extracted from the sorted cells. The immunoSEQ Assay was used for sequencing of TCRbeta CDR3 regions. The clones in this table, taken by TCRdb from immuneACCESS, are in-frame only. Not every clone is retained; where verified, under half of the shortfall comes from an unresolved V gene, and the cause of the rest is unknown. Counted in this sample were over 10,000 clones; 75% to 90% of them appeared once. The ten largest make up around 47% of the sample. Patients with autoimmune disease history or receiving systemic immunosuppression were excluded from the trial. Peripheral blood for TCR sequencing was collected from all dose cohorts at baseline, on cycle 4 day 1, and on cycle 7 day 1. The samples were drawn from a first-in-human, open-label, multicenter phase I dose-escalation trial of ivuxolimab. Adults with locally advanced or metastatic melanoma, renal cell, hepatocellular, or head and neck squamous cell carcinoma were enrolled in the trial. Before TCR sequencing, CD4+ T cells and CD8+ T cells were sorted from peripheral blood as separate populations.

This chain is built from TRBV6-1 and TRBJ1-4, and the D gene may be TRBD1, 5 bases matching. The sample here was CD4+ or CD8+ T cells sorted from blood, taken in a trial of the OX40 agonist ivuxolimab. The receptor was isolated from an adult with an advanced solid tumor such as melanoma, head and neck, liver or kidney cancer. The CDR3 here reads CASSEDGDHEKLFF. The DNA reads as follows: TGTGCCAGCAGTGAAGATGGGGACCATGAAAAACTGTTTTTT.